The present T cell receptor (beta chain) was sequenced within a study of T cell repertoires in cytomegalovirus infection. Study-wide context: Matching HLA type, along with CMV infection, was indicated by public TCR beta signatures.

TCRdb ran MiXCR on the reads and lists one entry per CDR3 protein. The sample comprises 550,000 to 850,000 distinct CDR3 sequences, around a third of which are singletons, and over 15% rests with the top ten. CDR1 is MNHNS and CDR2 is SASEGT in the germline V gene. This CDR3 is 15 amino acids long. The germline V and J ends were trimmed by 2 bases and 6 bases, with 14 bases remaining between them. This clonotype was seen a handful of times. Antigen: not known. This specimen was cultured PBMCs, taken from culture after CMV antigen stimulation. V and J are TRBV6-1 and TRBJ1-5; a weak D match, TRBD1 (6 bases). The receptor was isolated from a human donor in good health (CMV status not recorded). Some clones in this sample may be carry-over from other donors' samples. The CDR3 is CASSENAGAAQPQHF. CDR3 DNA sequence: TGTGCCAGCAGTGAAAACGCGGGGGCGGCTCAGCCCCAGCATTTT.